Listed below are T cell receptor beta chains from one sample, sequenced in a study of cytomegalovirus exposure and HLA in healthy donors. Here immunoSEQ multiplex PCR was the method, and the copy in TCRdb shows in-frame clones only, minus some. The profile shows 200,000 to 250,000 clones, approximately 80% of them singletons. The sequenced material came from PBMCs. These receptors came from a woman aged 30 to 39 in good health and CMV-seropositive. Both conserved end residues are part of each CDR3. A D gene is named only where the DNA matches it firmly. Rows may omit the clone size; those that give it use once, few, many or a size class.

size	J	D	V	CDR3	DNA
few	TRBJ2-2	TRBD1	TRBV7-3	CASSSTGGQNTGELFF	TGTGCCAGCAGCTCGACAGGGGGACAGAACACCGGGGAGCTGTTTTTT
few	TRBJ1-5	TRBD1	TRBV4-2	CASSQTGEGNQPQHF	TGTGCCAGCAGCCAAACAGGGGAAGGCAATCAGCCCCAGCATTTT
-	TRBJ2-1	TRBD2	TRBV10-1	CASREAGDNEQFF	TGCGCCAGCAGAGAAGCGGGAGACAATGAGCAGTTCTTC
-	TRBJ2-3	-	TRBV28	CASSPSIGVDTQYF	TGTGCCAGCAGCCCTTCTATAGGGGTCGATACGCAGTATTTT
-	TRBJ1-2	-	TRBV18	CASSSSQNPNYGYTF	TGTGCCAGCTCATCCAGTCAAAACCCTAACTATGGCTACACCTTC
-	TRBJ2-7	TRBD2	TRBV6-5	CASSSLAGGALGEQYF	TGTGCCAGCAGTTCCTTGGCGGGAGGGGCCCTTGGAGAGCAGTACTTC
-	TRBJ2-3	-	TRBV6-1	CASSDGWSTDTQYF	TGTGCCAGCAGTGATGGGTGGTCCACAGATACGCAGTATTTT
-	TRBJ2-1	TRBD2	TRBV6-5	CASSYLEAGDYNEQFF	TGTGCCAGCAGTTACCTGGAAGCGGGAGACTACAATGAGCAGTTCTTC
once	TRBJ2-2	-	TRBV30	CAWSVGGAATGELFF	TGTGCCTGGAGTGTAGGAGGGGCGGCAACCGGGGAGCTGTTTTTT
-	TRBJ1-5	-	TRBV19	CATDKTGGNQPQHF	TGTGCCACTGACAAAACCGGGGGTAATCAGCCCCAGCATTTT
once	TRBJ2-3	TRBD2	TRBV29-1	CSPEELRGMWGTDTQYF	TGCAGCCCTGAGGAGTTGCGGGGGATGTGGGGCACAGATACGCAGTATTTT
few	TRBJ2-1	-	TRBV5-4	CASSFEATEQFF	TGTGCCAGCAGCTTCGAGGCTACTGAGCAGTTCTTC
-	TRBJ2-2	-	TRBV7-3	CASSDGEDTGELFF	TGTGCCAGCAGTGATGGGGAGGACACCGGGGAGCTGTTTTTT
-	TRBJ1-1	TRBD1	TRBV9	CASSVGGQDEAFF	TGTGCCAGCAGCGTAGGGGGACAGGATGAAGCTTTCTTT
few	TRBJ1-2	-	TRBV29-1	CSVVGHGYTF	TGCAGCGTTGTGGGGCATGGCTACACCTTC
-	TRBJ2-7	-	TRBV19	CASSTFGGYEQYF	TGTGCCAGTAGTACGTTTGGGGGCTACGAGCAGTACTTC
-	TRBJ1-1	-	TRBV4-1	CASSLSQATDTEAFF	TGCGCCAGCAGCCTTTCCCAGGCTACCGACACTGAAGCTTTCTTT
-	TRBJ2-7	TRBD1	TRBV6-5	CARRDRASGEQYF	TGTGCCAGGAGGGACAGGGCTTCCGGGGAGCAGTACTTC
-	TRBJ1-5	-	TRBV5-8	CASSLIKSAGANQPQHF	TGTGCCAGCAGCTTGATTAAGTCGGCAGGGGCCAATCAGCCCCAGCATTTT
-	TRBJ1-5	-	TRBV19	CASSSDAWVSQPQHF	TGTGCCAGTAGTAGCGACGCCTGGGTCAGTCAGCCCCAGCATTTT
-	TRBJ1-1	-	TRBV28	CASSRTDLYTEAFF	TGTGCCAGCAGTCGGACAGACCTATACACTGAAGCTTTCTTT
-	TRBJ2-3	-	TRBV27	CASSLTGALIDTQYF	TGTGCCAGCAGTTTAACGGGAGCCCTGATTGATACGCAGTATTTT
-	TRBJ2-1	TRBD2	TRBV5-1	CASSLGGSGVYNEQFF	TGCGCCAGCAGCTTGGGGGGCAGCGGGGTCTACAATGAGCAGTTCTTC
once	TRBJ2-1	-	TRBV13	CASSFILGATSYNEQFF	TGTGCCAGCAGCTTTATTTTAGGGGCTACCTCCTACAATGAGCAGTTCTTC
-	TRBJ2-3	-	TRBV9	CASSFSSVGDTQYF	TGTGCCAGCAGCTTCTCTAGCGTCGGGGATACGCAGTATTTT
-	TRBJ2-5	-	TRBV5-4	CASSQGGGKVETQYF	TGTGCCAGCAGCCAAGGGGGGGGTAAGGTCGAGACCCAGTACTTC
-	TRBJ2-7	-	TRBV27	CASSRDGLPYEQYF	TGTGCCAGCAGTCGGGACGGGCTCCCCTACGAGCAGTACTTC
once	TRBJ1-5	-	TRBV30	CAWMEQGNQPQHF	TGTGCCTGGATGGAGCAGGGGAATCAGCCCCAGCATTTT
-	TRBJ1-4	-	TRBV15	CATSNGTGREKLFF	TGTGCCACCAGCAACGGGACTGGGAGAGAAAAACTGTTTTTT